Ten or more counts support the clone carrying this T cell receptor beta chain. These data originate in a study of regulatory T cells in long-lasting Graves disease. TCR beta libraries were built with iRepertoire HTBI primers and Arm-PCR of CDR3 regions. Each CDR3 protein is one row after TCRdb ran MiXCR on the multiplex PCR reads. The sample carries 300,000 or so distinct CDR3 sequences, around 20% recorded once. The time point is: persistent/refractory GD, antithyroid drugs over 5 years with positive TRAb. PBMCs were the source of the RNA used for TCR sequencing. With 6 bases removed from V and 2 bases from J, the gap between germline ends came to 16 bases. The CDR3 is 16 amino acids. Looked up from germline, CDR1 is SGHVS and CDR2 is FQNEAQ.

The sequences come from peripheral blood mononuclear cells (PBMCs), collected when the disease was refractory, from a patient treated with antithyroid drugs. This clonotype was sampled from a female donor with Graves disease. This chain links TRBV7-8 with TRBJ1-4, with D possibly matching TRBD1 (6 bases). CDR3 residues: CASRRSGGLTNEKLFF. DNA of the CDR3: TGTGCCAGCAGGCGGTCGGGGGGGCTGACTAATGAAAAACTGTTTTTT.